This T cell receptor beta chain originates from a study of T-cell reconstitution after alpha-beta-depleted transplantation in children. The study, taken as a whole, reports: T-cell numbers and diversity one year post-transplant derived largely from freshly generated T cells. Surviving recipient T cells and intrathymic progenitors accounted for some patients' high TCRbeta diversity at day 60.

Unique molecular identifiers were used to barcode this TCRbeta library. Each CDR3 protein gets one entry after TCRdb re-called the PCR reads with MiXCR. The table records 200,000 or so distinct CDR3 sequences, approximately 6% of them present only once. The V and J ends lost 4 bases and 7 bases, in that order; junction bases with no gene match: 10. There are 15 residues in the CDR3. Germline values: CDR1 MNHEY, CDR2 SMNVEV (reference sequence). Notes on this clonotype: Its matching antigen is unknown.

V and J are TRBV27 and TRBJ2-1, with TRBD2 matching over 7 bases. Here the sequenced sample was PBMCs, taken before TCRalphabeta/CD19-depleted stem cell transplant. The sequence was collected from a girl under three years old with combined immunodeficiency, due to receive a stem cell transplant. This chain's CDR3 is CASSSVLARTNEQFF. For the CDR3, the DNA is TGTGCCAGCAGTTCGGTACTAGCGAGGACGAATGAGCAGTTCTTC.